Described below is a single T cell receptor (beta chain) sequence and its context. The entry originates in a study of blood T cell repertoires in COVID-19. Study information: T cells, B-cell-depleted T cells, or PBMCs supplied cDNA or gDNA.

This table comes from immunoSEQ multiplex PCR, and its TCRdb copy is limited to in-frame clones, with some not included. The top ten hold more than 5.5% of the sample, which has some 150,000 clones, roughly 88% seen once. Germline V gene lookup returns CDR1 SGHVS and CDR2 FQNEAQ. The CDR3 spans 16 residues. V shed 5 bases and J shed 0 bases, with 17 bases lying between them. The sequenced sample was peripheral blood. The chain links TRBV7-8 to TRBJ2-7; the D gene is possibly TRBD2 (7 bases). The sequence derives from a woman aged 45-60 years in a cohort sampled during active or convalescent COVID-19. This CDR3 is CASSPFLAGASYEQYF. The CDR3 DNA follows: TGTGCCAGCAGCCCGTTCCTGGCGGGGGCCTCCTACGAGCAGTACTTC.